This T cell receptor (beta chain) was found in a study of blood T cell repertoires in COVID-19. As for the study in general: Material from acute and convalescent COVID-19 was sourced from the United States, Italy and Spain. T cells, B-cell-depleted T cells, or PBMCs provided the cDNA or gDNA that served as material.

This clone has just one count. Measured with immunoSEQ multiplex PCR; TCRdb has only the in-frame clones, and not every one. The sample has roughly 200,000 clones; roughly four fifths are singletons. The CDR3 extends over 16 amino acids. Trimming cost V 5 bases and J 0 bases, with 14 bases left between them. Germline-derived CDR1 and CDR2 are SEHNR and FQNEAQ (reference sequence). The source is a woman aged 70-85 years with active or convalescent COVID-19. The source material was peripheral blood. The J gene is TRBJ2-1, the V gene TRBV7-9; D perhaps matches TRBD2 (5 bases). The CDR3 region has the DNA TGTGCCAGCAGCGGTCCCATACTAGTCTCCTACAATGAGCAGTTCTTC. Translating gives CASSGPILVSYNEQFF.